The 19 T cell receptor beta chains below were found in one sample sequenced in a study of blood T cells in healthy people across ages. PCR was performed a second time for about 6 to 12 cycles using a sample-barcoded 5' primer and a J-beta primer mix. TCRdb reanalysed the 5' RACE reads using MiXCR and keeps one entry per CDR3 protein. The repertoire includes about 730,000 distinct CDR3 sequences, roughly 43% of them detected once, and roughly 20% sits in the top ten. Source material: blood. These receptors originate from a woman between 55 and 75 years old in good health.

The genes are TRBV5-6 and TRBJ1-2, with TRBD1 as a possible D gene (5 bases). Trimming took 4 bases from V and 10 from J, leaving 14 bases between them. Germline loops: CDR1 SGHDT, CDR2 YYEEEE. This CDR3 is built from 12 residues. CDR3 DNA: TGTGCCAGCAGCCTGGGACGAGGTCTCTACACCTTC. The encoded protein is CASSLGRGLYTF.

The rearrangement uses TRBV20-1 and TRBJ2-7; 7 nucleotides match TRBD2. CDR3 size: 14 residues. CDR1 is DFQATT and CDR2 is SNEGSKA in the germline V gene (reference sequence). V was clipped by 3 bases and J by 3 bases; unmatched bases: 8. The CDR3 is CSASSGRGIYEQYF. The CDR3 region has the DNA TGCAGTGCTAGTTCCGGGCGGGGGATCTACGAGCAGTACTTC.

V gene TRBV7-9 combines with J gene TRBJ2-1, with D uncertain. The CDR3 totals 13 residues. Germline loops: CDR1 SEHNR, CDR2 FQNEAQ (reference sequence). Trimming removed 3 bases from V and 5 bases from J, with 8 bases in between. The CDR3 DNA reads TGTGCCAGCAGCTTTAACCTAGACAATGAGCAGTTCTTC. Its translation: CASSFNLDNEQFF.

This clonotype has only a few counts. This CDR3 is CASSQGGLAGLTDTQYF. The CDR3 DNA is TGCGCCAGCAGCCAAGGGGGACTAGCGGGTCTCACAGATACGCAGTATTTT. The chain links TRBV4-3 to TRBJ2-3, with TRBD2 matching over 12 bases. This CDR3 has 17 amino acids. V shed 1 base, J shed 2 bases, and the junction held 4 bases outside the gene matches. CDR1 and CDR2 from the germline V gene are LGHNA and YSLEER.

Of note for this clonotype: This clone may be a read error of a much larger clone one base away. The chain links TRBV4-2 to TRBJ2-1; possibly TRBD1 for D (6 bases). The CDR3 length is 13 residues. The V gene's germline CDR1 is LGHNA and CDR2 YNFKEQ. V was pared by 2 bases and J by 10 bases, with 12 bases between. In nucleotides, the CDR3 is TGTGCCAGCAGCCAAACAGGGACCTACGAGCAGTTCTTC. Residues: CASSQTGTYEQFF.

The chain couples TRBV5-1 to TRBJ2-1; 16 nucleotides line up with TRBD2. V lost 3 bases and J lost 6; bases outside the gene matches: 3. Germline V gene lookup returns CDR1 SGHRS and CDR2 YFSETQ. This CDR3 contains 16 residues. Here the CDR3 DNA reads TGCGCCAGCAGCTGGGGACTAGCGGGGGGGCTCAATGAGCAGTTCTTC. Translating gives CASSWGLAGGLNEQFF.

Only a few counts were recorded for this clonotype. The CDR3 nucleotides read TGTGCCAGCACTTATAACTATGGCTACACCTTC. This translates into CASTYNYGYTF. The chain is built from TRBV28 and TRBJ1-2; no clear D gene. Germline CDR1 and CDR2: MDHEN and SYDVKM. V lost 7 bases and J 1 base, leaving 4 bases between the germline ends. The CDR3 consists of 11 residues.

This clonotype has just a few counts. The chain links TRBV12-3 or TRBV12-4 to TRBJ1-1; no firm D call. Trimming stripped 7 bases from V and 4 bases from J, with 7 bases between. The CDR3 contains 11 residues. The DNA for the CDR3 is TGTGCCAGCACGGGTGTCACTGAAGCTTTCTTT. Protein sequence: CASTGVTEAFF.

Remarks on this clonotype: Possible read error: a much larger clone is one base away. The chain has TRBV12-3 or TRBV12-4 and TRBJ2-5; a possible D gene is TRBD2 (6 bases). The J call may not be correct, given that the DNA end is closer to TRBJ2-7. The length of the CDR3 is 13 residues. As DNA, the CDR3 is TGTGCCAGCATTCGTGGGACTCCGCCCGAGCAGTACTTC. Its protein product is CASIRGTPPEQYF.

To note about this clonotype: A much bigger clone sits one base away, suggesting this may be a read error. The chain employs TRBV10-3 and TRBJ2-5; TRBD1 aligns across 12 bases. Germline values: CDR1 ENHRY, CDR2 SYGVKD. The CDR3 extends over 17 amino acids. Germline trimming cut 0 bases from V and 11 bases from J; bases unmatched to any gene: 13. The CDR3 coding sequence is TGTGCCATCAGTGAGTCCCCCGGGACAGGGGGCAGGAATGAGCAGTACTTC. It is translated as CAISESPGTGGRNEQYF.

This clonotype was detected only a few times. This chain uses TRBV11-2 with TRBJ2-5; no reliable D call. Germline V gene lookup returns CDR1 SGHAT and CDR2 FQNNGV. The length of the CDR3 is 15 residues. Between the trimmed V and J ends, which lost 0 bases and 0 bases, there was a span of 8 bases. CDR3 nucleotide sequence: TGTGCCAGCAGCTTAGAACTATCCGACCAAGAGACCCAGTACTTC. Its translation: CASSLELSDQETQYF.

For the CDR3, the DNA is TGTGCCAGCAGCGGACCTTCGGGACAGGGTTTCACTGAGCAGTACTTC. This encodes CASSGPSGQGFTEQYF. This chain joins TRBV9 and TRBJ2-5, with 9 bases aligning to TRBD1. The germline V gene has CDR1 SGDLS and CDR2 YYNGEE. This CDR3 spans 16 amino acids. V dropped 3 bases and J dropped 11; count of bases not matched to a gene: 17.

This chain links TRBV29-1 with TRBJ1-1; D remains ambiguous. The V gene's germline CDR1 is SQVTM and CDR2 ANQGSEA. CDR3 size: 14 residues. Trimming took 6 bases from V and 0 from J, leaving 14 bases between them. The CDR3 protein is CSVSWQTMNTEAFF. The CDR3 DNA is TGCAGCGTATCGTGGCAGACCATGAACACTGAAGCTTTCTTT.

J is TRBJ1-6 and V is TRBV10-3, with D unclear. Germline CDR1 reads ENHRY; CDR2 reads SYGVKD. This CDR3 region has 15 residues. With 1 base removed from V and 10 bases from J, the gap between germline ends came to 14 bases. CDR3 nucleotides: TGTGCCATCAGTGAGTTGGCAGGCTTAGGATCACCCCTCCACTTT. It encodes CAISELAGLGSPLHF.

This clonotype was seen more than once but under ten times. V gene TRBV29-1 combines with J gene TRBJ2-3; D gene ambiguous. CDR3 size: 12 residues. Germline CDR1 SQVTM, CDR2 ANQGSEA. Trimming pared 4 bases from V and 6 bases from J, leaving 11 bases between. The DNA of the CDR3 is TGCAGCGTTGGAACACCCGAGGATACGCAGTATTTT. Its translation: CSVGTPEDTQYF.

The chain uses TRBV4-2 and TRBJ1-4; no clear D. V lost 0 bases, J lost 2 bases, and 7 bases lay in between. In germline, CDR1 is LGHNA, CDR2 YNFKEQ. This CDR3 contains 15 residues. CDR3 coding DNA: TGTGCCAGCAGCCAAGAAGAGAAGACTAATGAAAAACTGTTTTTT. This encodes CASSQEEKTNEKLFF.

This clonotype was seen ten or more times. The rearrangement uses TRBV5-1 and TRBJ2-7, with TRBD1 matching over 7 bases. CDR3 length equals 13 residues. Germline-derived CDR1 and CDR2 are SGHRS and YFSETQ. V was pared by 4 bases and J by 6 bases, with 7 bases of the junction left unmatched. CDR3 sequence (DNA): TGCGCCAGCAGCATCGACAGGGCTGGCGAGCAGTACTTC. It specifies CASSIDRAGEQYF.

The CDR3 protein is CASSQAEHNSPLHF. CDR3 bases: TGTGCCAGCAGCCAAGCCGAGCATAATTCACCCCTCCACTTT. The chain links TRBV4-2 to TRBJ1-6; D remains unclear. V was cut by 1 base and J by 5 bases, with 6 bases left in between. The CDR3 extends over 14 amino acids. The germline CDR1 and CDR2 sequences are LGHNA and YNFKEQ.

There are many counts of this clonotype. V and J are TRBV5-1 and TRBJ2-7, with D unclear. The CDR3 has 12 residues. V was shortened by 3 bases and J by 3 bases, with 7 bases between the two germline ends. The V gene's germline CDR1 is SGHRS and CDR2 YFSETQ. The CDR3 region has the DNA TGCGCCAGCAGCTCTGGCGTCTACGAGCAGTACTTC. It codes for CASSSGVYEQYF.